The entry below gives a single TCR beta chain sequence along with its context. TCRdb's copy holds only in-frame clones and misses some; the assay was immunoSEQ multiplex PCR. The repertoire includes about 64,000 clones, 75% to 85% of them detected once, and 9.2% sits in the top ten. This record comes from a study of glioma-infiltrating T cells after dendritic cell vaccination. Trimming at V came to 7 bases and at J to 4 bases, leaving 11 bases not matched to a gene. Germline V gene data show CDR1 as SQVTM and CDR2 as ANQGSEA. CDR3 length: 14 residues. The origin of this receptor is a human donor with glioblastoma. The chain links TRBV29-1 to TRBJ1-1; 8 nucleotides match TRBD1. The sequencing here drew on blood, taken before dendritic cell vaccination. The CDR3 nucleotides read TGCAGCGCCCGAAGCAGGGGGCGCATCACTGAAGCTTTCTTT. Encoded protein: CSARSRGRITEAFF.